Listed below are T cell receptor beta chains from one sample, sequenced in a study of blood T cell repertoires in COVID-19. Using immunoSEQ multiplex PCR, the repertoire was profiled, and TCRdb retains in-frame clones only, with some absent. The table records 130,000 to 150,000 clones, about 90% of them present only once. Material for sequencing was peripheral blood. The receptors come from a man between 50 and 59 years old with active or convalescent COVID-19. Each CDR3 is given with its conserved first and last residue. Each record gives: clone size, J gene, V gene, D gene, CDR3 protein, CDR3 DNA. The D gene is left open where the match is weak. Rows give clone size only sometimes, using once, few, many, or a class for an expanded clone.

>.|TRBJ1-2|TRBV29-1|TRBD1
CSTWTGTRYGYTF
TGCAGCACCTGGACAGGGACTCGTTATGGCTACACCTTC
>.|TRBJ2-5|TRBV5-8|.
CASSLEGLPQETQYF
TGTGCCAGCAGCTTGGAAGGACTACCCCAAGAGACCCAGTACTTC
>few|TRBJ1-5|TRBV19|TRBD1
CASSPLGTVTNQPQHF
TGTGCCAGTAGTCCATTGGGGACAGTGACCAATCAGCCCCAGCATTTT
>.|TRBJ2-3|TRBV5-1|TRBD2
CASSPGGSGDTQYF
TGCGCCAGCAGCCCCGGGGGGAGCGGAGATACGCAGTATTTT
>.|TRBJ2-3|TRBV19|TRBD2
CASTSGGVTDTQYF
TGTGCCAGTACTTCTGGGGGGGTCACAGATACGCAGTATTTT
>.|TRBJ1-2|TRBV28|TRBD1
CASSLSQGAGGYTF
TGTGCCAGCAGTTTGTCTCAGGGGGCGGGTGGCTACACCTTC
>.|TRBJ2-2|TRBV27|.
CASSPTFLSSPRTGELFF
TGTGCCAGCAGTCCGACCTTTCTAAGTTCCCCGAGGACCGGGGAGCTGTTTTTT
>.|TRBJ2-2|TRBV6-5|TRBD2
CASAGTSGRAGELFF
TGTGCCAGCGCCGGGACTAGCGGGAGAGCCGGGGAGCTGTTTTTT
>.|TRBJ1-1|TRBV12-3/TRBV12-4|.
CASREGTLAEAFF
TGTGCCAGCAGGGAAGGGACTTTGGCTGAAGCTTTCTTT
>.|TRBJ2-1|TRBV7-9|.
CASSPIAVANNEQFF
TGTGCCAGCAGCCCGATAGCCGTCGCGAACAATGAGCAGTTCTTC
>.|TRBJ1-5|TRBV28|.
CASGAGGRMGNQPQHF
TGTGCCAGCGGGGCCGGGGGGAGGATGGGCAATCAGCCCCAGCATTTT
>.|TRBJ2-3|TRBV2|.
CASSEILGGTDTQYF
TGTGCCAGCAGTGAAATCCTCGGGGGCACAGATACGCAGTATTTT
>once|TRBJ2-2|TRBV14|TRBD2
CASSQRGVRKGTGELFF
TGTGCCAGCAGCCAGCGGGGGGTTCGAAAGGGGACCGGGGAGCTGTTTTTT
>.|TRBJ1-4|TRBV2|.
CASRPMGSLNEKLFF
TGTGCCAGCAGGCCAATGGGGAGCCTTAATGAAAAACTGTTTTTT
>.|TRBJ1-2|TRBV6-5|TRBD1
CASSRQGNYGYTF
TGTGCCAGCAGTCGACAGGGAAACTATGGCTACACCTTC
>.|TRBJ2-1|TRBV5-6|.
CASSLYRLIQKYNEQFF
TGTGCCAGCAGCTTGTACAGGTTAATTCAGAAATACAATGAGCAGTTCTTC
>.|TRBJ2-7|TRBV6-2/TRBV6-3|TRBD2
CASSYLAGGPEIHEQYF
TGTGCCAGCAGTTACCTAGCGGGAGGGCCAGAGATCCACGAGCAGTACTTC
>.|TRBJ1-5|TRBV4-1|TRBD1
CASSQRTGAVDQPQHF
TGCGCCAGCAGCCAAAGGACAGGGGCGGTCGATCAGCCCCAGCATTTT
>.|TRBJ1-1|TRBV6-6|TRBD1
CASSPTTGALFDTEAFF
TGTGCCAGCAGTCCTACGACAGGGGCGCTCTTCGACACTGAAGCTTTCTTT
>.|TRBJ2-5|TRBV5-1|.
CASSLGAGQETQYF
TGCGCCAGCAGCTTGGGGGCCGGACAAGAGACCCAGTACTTC